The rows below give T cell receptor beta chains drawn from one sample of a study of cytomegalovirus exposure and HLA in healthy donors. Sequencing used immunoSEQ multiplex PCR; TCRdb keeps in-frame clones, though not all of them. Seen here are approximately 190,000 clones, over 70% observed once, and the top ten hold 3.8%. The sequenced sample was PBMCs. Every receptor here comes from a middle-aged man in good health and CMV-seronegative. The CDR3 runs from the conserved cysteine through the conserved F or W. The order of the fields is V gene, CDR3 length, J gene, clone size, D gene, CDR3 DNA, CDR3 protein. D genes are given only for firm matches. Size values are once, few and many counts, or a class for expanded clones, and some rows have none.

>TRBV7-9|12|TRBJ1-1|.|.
TGTTCCAGCAGTAGAGCGAACACTGAAGCTTTCTTT
CSSSRANTEAFF
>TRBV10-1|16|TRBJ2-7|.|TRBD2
TGCGCCAGCACCCAATCAACTAGCGGCAGCTCCTACGAGCAGTACTTC
CASTQSTSGSSYEQYF
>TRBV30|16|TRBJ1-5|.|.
TGTGCCTGGAGTGGAAGGAGAGCCTATAGCAATCAGCCCCAGCATTTT
CAWSGRRAYSNQPQHF
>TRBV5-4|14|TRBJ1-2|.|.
TGTGCCAGCAGCTTGTATCGCGAGCCCTATGGCTACACCTTC
CASSLYREPYGYTF
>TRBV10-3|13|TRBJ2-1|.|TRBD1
TGTGCCATCACCCAGGGACAGAACAATGAGCAGTTCTTC
CAITQGQNNEQFF
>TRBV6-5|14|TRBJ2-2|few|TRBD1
TGTGCCAGCAGTCGACAGGGAAGCGGCGGGGAGCTGTTTTTT
CASSRQGSGGELFF
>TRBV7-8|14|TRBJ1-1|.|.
TGTGCCAGCAGCCGGACGGGGGGGAACACTGAAGCTTTCTTT
CASSRTGGNTEAFF
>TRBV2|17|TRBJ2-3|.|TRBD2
TGTGCCAGCAGGGCTATTGGGGTAGCGGGGAGCACAGATACGCAGTATTTT
CASRAIGVAGSTDTQYF
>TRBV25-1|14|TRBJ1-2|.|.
TGTGCCAGCAGTGAGGCGACAGGCCTTTTTGGCTACACCTTC
CASSEATGLFGYTF
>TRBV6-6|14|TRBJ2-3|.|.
TGTGCCAGCAGTTACATGGGGGCCTCAGATACGCAGTATTTT
CASSYMGASDTQYF
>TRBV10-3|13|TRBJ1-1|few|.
TGTGCCATCAGGGGGCAGGGGAACACTGAAGCTTTCTTT
CAIRGQGNTEAFF
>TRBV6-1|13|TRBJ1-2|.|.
TGTGCCAGCGCTTTGACAGGTTCCTATGGCTACACCTTC
CASALTGSYGYTF
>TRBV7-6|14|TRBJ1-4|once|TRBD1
TGTGCCAGCAGCTTAGGACAGGGACGGGAAAAACTGTTTTTT
CASSLGQGREKLFF
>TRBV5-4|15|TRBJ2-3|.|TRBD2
TGTGCCAGCAGCTCTACCGGGAGGGGGGCAGATGCGCAGTATTTT
CASSSTGRGADAQYF
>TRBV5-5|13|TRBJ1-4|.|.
TGTGCCAGCAGCTTTATAAGGAGCGAAAAACTGTTTTTT
CASSFIRSEKLFF
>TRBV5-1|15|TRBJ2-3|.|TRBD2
TGCGCCAGCAGCTTGGCCCTAGCGGGGACAGATACGCAGTATTTT
CASSLALAGTDTQYF
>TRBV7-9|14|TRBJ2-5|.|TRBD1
TGTGCCAGCAGCTTAGGGACAGGGGAAGAGACCCAGTACTTC
CASSLGTGEETQYF
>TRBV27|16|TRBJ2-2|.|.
TGTGCCAGCAGTTTAAGTCAGAACGCGAACACCGGGGAGCTGTTTTTT
CASSLSQNANTGELFF
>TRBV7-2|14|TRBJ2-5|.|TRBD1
TGTGCCAGCAGCCCAGAGGGACAGACAGGGACCCAGTACTTC
CASSPEGQTGTQYF
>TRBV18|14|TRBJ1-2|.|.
TGTGCCAGCTCACCACCGGCCCAGGTCTATGGCTACACCTTC
CASSPPAQVYGYTF
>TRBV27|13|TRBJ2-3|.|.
TGTGCCAGCAGTTTAAATGGGGCCAGGCAATTGTATTTT
CASSLNGARQLYF
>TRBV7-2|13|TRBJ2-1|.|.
TGTGCCAGCAGCTTCTCAGGAAGGAATGAGCAGTTCTTC
CASSFSGRNEQFF
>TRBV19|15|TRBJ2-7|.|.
TGTGCCAGTACCCCGGGTAATGCAGCCTCCTACGAGCAGTACTTC
CASTPGNAASYEQYF
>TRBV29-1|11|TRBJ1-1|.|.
TGCGGGGGGGGTAGGAACACTGAAGCTTTCTTT
CGGGRNTEAFF
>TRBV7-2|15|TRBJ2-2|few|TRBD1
TGTGCCAGCAGCCCACAGGGGCAAAACACCGGGGAGCTGTTTTTT
CASSPQGQNTGELFF
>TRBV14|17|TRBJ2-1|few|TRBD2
TGTGCCAGCAGCCCGCGACTAGCGGGTTTCTCCTACAATGAGCAGTTCTTC
CASSPRLAGFSYNEQFF
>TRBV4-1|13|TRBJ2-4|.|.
TGCGCCAGCAGCCAAGACACATACCCCATTCAGTACTTC
CASSQDTYPIQYF
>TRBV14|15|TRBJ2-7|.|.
TGTGCCAGCAGCCGTACGGCGGGGAGCTCCTACGAGCAGTACTTC
CASSRTAGSSYEQYF
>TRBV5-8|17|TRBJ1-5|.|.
TGTGCCAGCAGCCAGGTGGGGGGGGCTAGAAGCAATCAGCCCCAGCATTTT
CASSQVGGARSNQPQHF
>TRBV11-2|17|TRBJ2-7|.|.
TGTGCCAGCAGCCCCGTTGGGCGAGGGACTTTTTCCTACGAGCAGTACTTC
CASSPVGRGTFSYEQYF
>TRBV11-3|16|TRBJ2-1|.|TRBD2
TGTGCCAGCAGCTTAGTCGGCGGGGGGGCGAAGGATGAGCAGTTCTTC
CASSLVGGGAKDEQFF
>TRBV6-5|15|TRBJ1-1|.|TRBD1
TGTGCCAGCAGGACTCCGGGACAGGTGAACACTGAAGCTTTCTTT
CASRTPGQVNTEAFF
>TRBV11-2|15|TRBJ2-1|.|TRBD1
TGTGCCAGCAGCTTTAGGGACAGCGAATACAATGAGCAGTTCTTC
CASSFRDSEYNEQFF
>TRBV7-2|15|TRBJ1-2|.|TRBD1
TGTGCCAGCAGCTTAACTCCAGGGGGGCCTTATGGCTACACCTTC
CASSLTPGGPYGYTF
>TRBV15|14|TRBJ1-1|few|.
TGTGCCACCAGCCCACGAACAGGTAACACTGAAGCTTTCTTT
CATSPRTGNTEAFF
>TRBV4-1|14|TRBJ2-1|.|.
TGCGCCAGCAGCCAACCGACCAGGGGCGCAGAGCAGTTCTTC
CASSQPTRGAEQFF
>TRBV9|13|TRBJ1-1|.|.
TGTGCCAGCAGCGTTTTGGGGAGGACTGAAGCTTTCTTT
CASSVLGRTEAFF
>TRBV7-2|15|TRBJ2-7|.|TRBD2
TGTGCCAGCAGCTTAGCGCTAGGACTAGCGCCCGAGCAGTACTTC
CASSLALGLAPEQYF
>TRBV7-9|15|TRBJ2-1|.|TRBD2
TGTGCCACCACTAATCCGGGACTAGCTATTGACGAGCAGTTCTTC
CATTNPGLAIDEQFF
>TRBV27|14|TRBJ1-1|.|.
TGTGCCAGCAGCCCAAGACGGGGTACCACTGAAGCTTTCTTT
CASSPRRGTTEAFF
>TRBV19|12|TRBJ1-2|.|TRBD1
TGTGCCAGTAGGGACAGGGACTTTGGCTACACCTTC
CASRDRDFGYTF
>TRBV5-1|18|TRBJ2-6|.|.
TGCGCCAGCAGCTTGGCCGGGGAGTGGGGCTCTGGGGCCAACGTCCTGACTTTC
CASSLAGEWGSGANVLTF
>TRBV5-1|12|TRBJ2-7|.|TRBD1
TGCGCCAGCCGACAGGGTTACTACGAGCAGTACTTC
CASRQGYYEQYF